This note documents a single TCR beta chain sequence. Its antigen remains unknown. This sample is part of a study of shared clonotypes between healthy human individuals. General study findings and limits: The genetic and exposure-history diversity represented was limited by few donors.

Libraries were prepared by immunoSEQ multiplex PCR; TCRdb keeps only in-frame clonotypes and omits some of them. The data show 1,400,000 or so clones, roughly 98.5% seen once. The CDR3 length is 16 residues. The germline CDR1 and CDR2 sequences are SEHNR and FQNEAQ (reference sequence). V lost 5 bases to trimming and J lost 6 bases; unmatched junction nucleotides: 6. The source is a man aged 25-45 years in good health. Sequenced: naive CD4+ T cells sorted from blood. The subset: CD45RA+ positively selected. The chain joins TRBV7-9 to TRBJ2-3; 15 bases agree with TRBD2. The CDR3 loop reads CASSAGLAGGWDTQYF. DNA for the CDR3: TGTGCCAGCAGCGCGGGACTAGCGGGAGGTTGGGATACGCAGTATTTT.